These 32 T cell receptor beta chains came from one sample sequenced in a study of control samples from healthy donors and cancer patients. The data were produced by immunoSEQ multiplex PCR, yet TCRdb's version contains in-frame clones alone and is incomplete. Counted here are roughly 150,000 clones, around 90% occurring once; the ten biggest clones make up over 1.5%. Sequenced material: blood. The source is a man aged 18 to 29 in good health.

The rearrangement joins TRBV5-5 to TRBJ1-1; tentatively, D is TRBD1 (5 bases). The CDR3 has 16 amino acids. CDR1 is SGHKS, CDR2 YYEKEE, per germline (reference sequence). Trimming cost V 5 bases and J 1 base, with 18 bases left between them. The CDR3 nucleotides are TGTGCCAGCAGGCGAGAGGGTGACAGCCCGAACACTGAAGCTTTCTTT. Translated, it gives CASRREGDSPNTEAFF.

The chain links TRBV7-6 to TRBJ1-3; the D is unclear. The V gene's germline CDR1 is SGHVS and CDR2 FNYEAQ. The germline V and J ends were trimmed by 5 bases and 0 bases, with 11 bases remaining between them. The CDR3 loop spans 15 amino acids. CDR3 loop: CASSRDYSSGNTIYF. CDR3 nucleotides: TGTGCCAGCAGCCGTGACTATAGCTCTGGAAACACCATATATTTT.

This clone was detected only a few times. The gene calls are TRBV30 and TRBJ2-5; a weak D match, TRBD2 (6 bases). The germline V gene has CDR1 GTSNPN and CDR2 SVGIG (reference sequence). This CDR3 is 16 amino acids long. V was cut by 8 bases and J by 10 bases, with 32 bases left in between. The DNA of the CDR3 is TGTGCCCGACGTGGAGGGGCGTCTTCCAATCTGATGGGCCAGTACTTC. As protein: CARRGGASSNLMGQYF. Variable domain in full (rest from reference TRBV30 and TRBJ2-5): SQTIHQWPATLVQPVGSPLSLECTVEGTSNPNLYWYRQAAGRGLQLLFYSVGIGQISSEVPQNLSASRPQDRQFILSSKKLLLSDSGFYLCARRGGASSNLMGQYFGPGTRLLVL.

The CDR3 coding sequence is TGTGCCAGCACCGCGGGGTTCATCAACACCGGGGAGCTGTTTTTT. Encoded protein: CASTAGFINTGELFF. The chain employs TRBV6-5 and TRBJ2-2; D is possibly TRBD2 (6 bases). The germline V and J ends were trimmed by 7 bases and 2 bases, with 14 bases remaining between them. The CDR3 loop spans 15 amino acids. From germline, CDR1 is MNHEY and CDR2 SVGAGI.

This chain uses TRBV6-6 with TRBJ1-2; TRBD1 aligns across 8 bases. J was trimmed by 4 bases and V by 6 bases; bases with no gene match: 7. The CDR3 runs 14 residues. Per the germline V gene, CDR1 is MNHNY and CDR2 is SVGAGI (reference sequence). The CDR3 loop is CASRIGQGFYGYTF. The CDR3 DNA follows: TGTGCCAGCAGGATAGGACAGGGTTTCTATGGCTACACCTTC.

This sequence joins TRBV2 and TRBJ2-3, with D possibly TRBD2 on 5 matching bases. V gave up 5 bases and J gave up 3 bases, with 9 bases separating them. From germline, CDR1 is SNHLY and CDR2 FYNNEI. CDR3 length: 13 residues. The CDR3 region is CASSSSETDTQYF. The CDR3 nucleotides are TGTGCCAGCAGTAGTAGCGAGACAGATACGCAGTATTTT.

The rearrangement joins TRBV12-3 or TRBV12-4 to TRBJ2-1, with D hard to call. The V gene lost 6 bases and the J gene lost 10 bases, with 16 bases spanning the gap. This CDR3 is built from 13 residues. The CDR3 DNA follows: TGTGCCAGCAGCCCCTCTTATTCACACGAGCAGTTCTTC. Amino acids: CASSPSYSHEQFF.

The chain links TRBV5-4 to TRBJ2-3; 8 positions match TRBD2. The V segment lost 3 bases and the J segment 4 bases; nucleotides outside the gene matches: 7. The CDR3 consists of 15 residues. Germline V lookup: CDR1 SGHNT, CDR2 YYREEE (reference sequence). The CDR3 bases are TGTGCCAGCAGCTCCGGACTAGCAGGTGCAGATACGCAGTATTTT. Protein product: CASSSGLAGADTQYF.

V and J are TRBV24-1 and TRBJ2-2, with unresolved D. The germline CDR1 and CDR2 sequences are KGHDR and SFDVKD. This CDR3 spans 14 amino acids. V was clipped by 2 bases and J by 5 bases, with 8 bases between them. CDR3: CATSDWGATGELFF. DNA for the CDR3: TGTGCCACCAGTGATTGGGGTGCAACCGGGGAGCTGTTTTTT.

V and J are TRBV15 and TRBJ1-1; possibly TRBD1 for D (6 bases). V was cut by 0 bases and J by 4 bases, with 12 bases left in between. The length of the CDR3 is 15 residues. Germline-derived CDR1 and CDR2 are LNHNV and YYDKDF (reference sequence). DNA of the CDR3: TGTGCCACCAGCAGAGATCAGAGGGGGAGCACTGAAGCTTTCTTT. As protein: CATSRDQRGSTEAFF.

This clone came up once. V usage is TRBV6-5 and J usage is TRBJ1-4; 7 bases match TRBD1. The germline CDR1 and CDR2 sequences are MNHEY and SVGAGI. The length of the CDR3 is 14 residues. The V gene end was trimmed by 6 bases and the J gene end by 4 bases; junction bases not matched to a gene: 5. The DNA of the CDR3 is TGTGCCAGCAGACCGGGACAGATTAATGAAAAACTGTTTTTT. Protein sequence: CASRPGQINEKLFF.

This clone has a handful of counts. The rearrangement links TRBV19 to TRBJ1-6; 9 bases are shared with TRBD1. The CDR3 is made up of 15 amino acids. CDR1 is LNHDA, CDR2 SQIVND, per germline (reference sequence). J lost 10 bases, V lost 5 bases, and 9 bases had no gene match. This CDR3 is CASSPRDRVLSPLHF. CDR3 DNA sequence: TGTGCCAGTAGTCCCCGGGACAGGGTCCTCTCACCCCTCCACTTT.

The chain recombines TRBV6-6 with TRBJ2-1; 11 bases match TRBD1. Germline V gives CDR1 MNHNY, CDR2 SVGAGI (reference sequence). The CDR3 runs 15 residues. V gave up 7 bases and J gave up 9 bases; unmatched junction bases: 11. The CDR3 sequence is CASIEGTGGSSEQFF. Here the CDR3 DNA reads TGTGCCAGCATAGAAGGGACAGGGGGTTCAAGTGAGCAGTTCTTC.

The chain links TRBV19 to TRBJ1-2; the match to TRBD1 covers 8 bases. The CDR3 runs 15 residues. The ends lost 10 bases at V and 8 bases at J; junction bases unmatched: 18. Per the germline V gene, CDR1 is LNHDA and CDR2 is SQIVND (reference sequence). CDR3: CATSPGTGPAGGYTF. The CDR3 DNA reads as TGTGCCACTTCACCCGGGACAGGCCCGGCGGGCGGCTACACCTTC.

The chain carries TRBV13 and TRBJ1-2; 7 bases map to TRBD1. The CDR3 totals 14 residues. Germline CDR1 is PRHDT and CDR2 is FYEKMQ (reference sequence). Germline trimming cut 4 bases from V and 2 bases from J; bases unmatched to any gene: 4. The CDR3 is CASSSQGGNYGYTF. CDR3 DNA sequence: TGTGCCAGCAGCTCCCAGGGGGGGAACTATGGCTACACCTTC.

The genes are TRBV25-1 and TRBJ1-6; 8 nucleotides agree with TRBD1. Germline CDR1 and CDR2: MGHDK and SYGVNS. The V and J ends lost 4 bases and 9 bases, in that order; junction bases with no gene match: 8. This CDR3 region has 15 residues. CDR3 sequence reads: CASSGDTGGTSPLHF. In DNA, the CDR3 is TGTGCCAGCAGTGGGGATACAGGGGGAACTTCACCCCTCCACTTT.

The chain combines TRBV2 with TRBJ2-5, with D possibly being TRBD2 (6 bases). Germline lookup yields CDR1 SNHLY and CDR2 FYNNEI. The CDR3 totals 17 residues. Between the trimmed V and J ends, which lost 1 base and 4 bases, there was a span of 19 bases. For the CDR3, the DNA is TGTGCCAGCAGTGAAGTCTCTAATTGGGGAGGCGTAGAGACCCAGTACTTC. Protein sequence: CASSEVSNWGGVETQYF. The full variable domain, rest sourced from reference TRBV2 and TRBJ2-5, is EPEVTQTPSHQVTQMGQEVILRCVPISNHLYFYWYRQILGQKVEFLVSFYNNEISEKSEIFDDQFSVERPDGSNFTLKIRSTKLEDSAMYFCASSEVSNWGGVETQYFGPGTRLLVL.

The rearrangement uses TRBV9 and TRBJ1-5; D call uncertain. The CDR3 extends over 14 amino acids. In germline, CDR1 is SGDLS, CDR2 YYNGEE. V was clipped by 2 bases and J by 5 bases, with 11 bases between them. CDR3 DNA: TGTGCCAGCAGCGTGGGGAAGGGCGATCAGCCCCAGCATTTT. It codes for CASSVGKGDQPQHF.

This clone appeared once. The V gene is TRBV9, the J gene TRBJ2-3; D call uncertain. The length of the CDR3 is 17 residues. Germline CDR1 is SGDLS and CDR2 is YYNGEE. V was cut by 1 base and J by 2 bases, with 17 bases left in between. The CDR3 is CASSVRSSVWLTDTQYF. The CDR3 DNA is TGTGCCAGCAGCGTACGCTCCTCGGTATGGCTCACAGATACGCAGTATTTT.

The CDR3 DNA reads as TGTGCCAGCAGCGGACGGGACGGCGGCTATGGCTACACCTTC. Amino acids: CASSGRDGGYGYTF. This rearrangement joins TRBV9 to TRBJ1-2; weak D call: TRBD1 (5 bases). This CDR3 has 14 amino acids. With 3 bases removed from V and 4 bases from J, the gap between germline ends came to 13 bases. CDR1 and CDR2 from the germline V gene are SGDLS and YYNGEE.

The chain uses TRBV2 and TRBJ2-1, with 13 nucleotides matching TRBD2. V dropped 8 bases and J dropped 7; count of bases not matched to a gene: 2. CDR1 and CDR2 (germline): SNHLY, FYNNEI. The CDR3 has 13 amino acids. This chain's CDR3 is CASGTSGVNEQFF. The CDR3 DNA follows: TGTGCCAGCGGGACTAGCGGGGTAAATGAGCAGTTCTTC.

This clone was counted a few times. The chain couples TRBV4-1 to TRBJ1-2, with D hard to call. V lost 0 bases and J 8 bases, leaving 16 bases between the germline ends. CDR3 size: 15 residues. Germline values: CDR1 MGHRA, CDR2 YSYEKL. CDR3 residues: CASSQESMAAGGYTF. CDR3 nucleotide sequence: TGCGCCAGCAGCCAAGAGTCAATGGCCGCTGGAGGCTACACCTTC.

The rearrangement joins TRBV6-2 or TRBV6-3 to TRBJ1-5; D is undetermined. Germline V gene lookup returns CDR1 MNHEY and CDR2 SVGEGT. V lost 2 bases to trimming and J lost 7 bases, with 18 bases between them. The CDR3 totals 16 residues. CDR3: CASSYPHLGAHQPQHF. The CDR3 coding sequence is TGTGCCAGCAGTTACCCGCACTTGGGAGCTCACCAGCCCCAGCATTTT.

The CDR3 sequence is CAWKRGGAYEQYF. CDR3 nucleotide sequence: TGTGCCTGGAAACGGGGGGGGGCCTACGAGCAGTACTTC. V gene TRBV30 combines with J gene TRBJ2-7; 8 bases map to TRBD2. CDR3 length equals 13 residues. Per germline, CDR1 GTSNPN and CDR2 SVGIG (reference sequence). Losses at the gene ends were 4 bases for V and 2 bases for J; bases not matched to a gene: 4. Using reference TRBV30 and TRBJ2-7 for the parts outside the CDR3, the full variable domain is SQTIHQWPATLVQPVGSPLSLECTVEGTSNPNLYWYRQAAGRGLQLLFYSVGIGQISSEVPQNLSASRPQDRQFILSSKKLLLSDSGFYLCAWKRGGAYEQYFGPGTRLTVT.

The chain has TRBV7-2 and TRBJ2-2, with a weak D call TRBD1 (6 bases). V lost 1 base to trimming and J lost 3 bases, with 12 bases between them. The CDR3 spans 16 residues. Germline-derived CDR1 and CDR2 are SGHTA and FQGNSA. CDR3: CASSLGRGGDTGELFF. The CDR3 coding sequence is TGTGCCAGCAGCTTAGGACGAGGGGGTGACACCGGGGAGCTGTTTTTT.

This rearrangement joins TRBV7-2 to TRBJ2-3, with D perhaps matching TRBD1 or TRBD2 (5 bases each). Germline assignment: CDR1 SGHTA and CDR2 FQGNSA. CDR3 length: 14 amino acids. V dropped 6 bases and J dropped 2 bases, with 12 bases sitting between them. The DNA for the CDR3 is TGTGCCAGCAGAAGGGACGGGAACACAGATACGCAGTATTTT. This encodes CASRRDGNTDTQYF.

The V call is TRBV6-5, the J call TRBJ1-6, with 8 bases lining up with TRBD1. The CDR3 loop spans 15 amino acids. V shed 2 bases, J shed 9 bases, and the junction held 6 bases outside the gene matches. CDR1 and CDR2 from the germline V gene are MNHEY and SVGAGI. CDR3 nucleotides: TGTGCCAGCAGTTACCAGGGGGCGGTCGCTTCACCCCTCCACTTT. Amino acids: CASSYQGAVASPLHF.

The chain joins TRBV30 to TRBJ1-1, with D possibly TRBD1 on 6 matching bases. Germline CDR1 and CDR2: GTSNPN and SVGIG (reference sequence). The CDR3 extends over 12 amino acids. V was cut by 5 bases and J by 4 bases, with 11 bases left in between. Here the CDR3 reads CAWSGQFTEAFF. CDR3 coding DNA: TGTGCCTGGTCTGGACAGTTCACTGAAGCTTTCTTT.

The V and J genes are TRBV25-1 and TRBJ2-3; 7 bases match TRBD1. The CDR3 has 12 residues. The V gene's germline CDR1 is MGHDK and CDR2 SYGVNS. V lost 6 bases to trimming and J lost 8 bases; unmatched junction nucleotides: 5. This chain's CDR3 is CASRTGPGTQYF. The CDR3 DNA reads TGTGCCAGCAGGACAGGGCCGGGTACGCAGTATTTT.

This sequence joins TRBV18 and TRBJ2-7; the D is unclear. Per germline, CDR1 KGHSH and CDR2 LQKENI. This CDR3 spans 12 amino acids. Trimming cost V 4 bases and J 7 bases, with 11 bases left between them. CDR3 nucleotide sequence: TGTGCCAGCTCACTGTCTAATAGAGAGCAGTACTTC. Residues: CASSLSNREQYF.

The rearrangement links TRBV7-3 to TRBJ1-5, with TRBD1 matching 8 bases. There are 13 residues in the CDR3. Germline CDR1 is SGHTA and CDR2 is FQGTGA. V gave up 5 bases and J gave up 8 bases; unmatched junction bases: 5. For the CDR3, the DNA is TGTGCCAGCAGCCCTGACAGGGGCGAGCCCCAGCATTTT. Protein sequence: CASSPDRGEPQHF. Together with reference TRBV7-3 and TRBJ1-5, the CDR3 gives the full variable domain: GAGVSQTPSNKVTEKGKYVELRCDPISGHTALYWYRQSLGQGPEFLIYFQGTGAADDSGLPNDRFFAVRPEGSVSTLKIQRTERGDSAVYLCASSPDRGEPQHFGDGTRLSIL.

The rearrangement uses TRBV19 and TRBJ1-5, with 8 bases fitting TRBD1. CDR1 is LNHDA and CDR2 is SQIVND in the germline V gene (reference sequence). The CDR3 contains 16 residues. V lost 8 bases to trimming and J lost 4 bases; unmatched junction nucleotides: 13. The CDR3 sequence is CASQISRDRFNQPQHF. Here the CDR3 DNA reads TGTGCCAGTCAAATTTCCCGGGACAGGTTTAATCAGCCCCAGCATTTT.